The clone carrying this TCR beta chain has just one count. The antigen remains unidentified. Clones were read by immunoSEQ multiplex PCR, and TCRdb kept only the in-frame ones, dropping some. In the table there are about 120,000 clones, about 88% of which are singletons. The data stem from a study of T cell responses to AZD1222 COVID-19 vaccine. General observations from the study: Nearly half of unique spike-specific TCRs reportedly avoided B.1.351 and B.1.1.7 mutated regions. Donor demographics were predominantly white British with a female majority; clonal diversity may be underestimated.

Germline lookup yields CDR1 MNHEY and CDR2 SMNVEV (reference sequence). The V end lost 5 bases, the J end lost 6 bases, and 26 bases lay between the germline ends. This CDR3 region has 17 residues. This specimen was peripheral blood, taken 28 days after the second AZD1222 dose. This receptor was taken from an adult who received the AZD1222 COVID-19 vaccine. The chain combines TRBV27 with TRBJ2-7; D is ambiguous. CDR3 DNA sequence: TGTGCCAGCAGTAGTTTCCGCCTAAGGAATCTCGCCCTCGAGCAGTACTTC. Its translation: CASSSFRLRNLALEQYF.